This T cell receptor (beta chain) was captured in a study of blood T cell repertoires in COVID-19. V trimming: 4 bases; J trimming: 3 bases; junction bases outside the gene matches: 2. CDR3 length: 15 residues. Germline V gives CDR1 SNHLY, CDR2 FYNNEI. Recruits, aged roughly 18 to 89 years, lived in some 25 US areas. Participant-given clinical history determined each cohort assignment. In the authors' workflow: Using reference gene primer amplification, nucleated cell counts were estimated. Only in-frame clones appear in the TCRdb table, and some are missing; sequencing was by immunoSEQ multiplex PCR. V, J and clone size are taken as reported in that table, and D and trimming were inferred from the DNA itself. The sample includes hundreds of thousands of clones, 88% of them seen just once.

Sequencing used PBMCs or T cells enriched from blood (not recorded which). The chain joins TRBV2 to TRBJ2-3; 12 bases align to TRBD2. This TCR came from a woman aged 40 to 50 with acute COVID-19. CDR3 DNA sequence: TGTGCCAGCAGTGCTAGCGGGGGGGCAACAGATACGCAGTATTTT. The encoded protein is CASSASGGATDTQYF.